This T cell receptor beta chain was recovered during a study of post-analysis software for immune sequencing data. Study details: There were relapsing-remitting, secondary progressive and progressive-relapsing multiple sclerosis among the disease courses included.

The study, taken as a whole, reports: Same-batch samples co-clustered strongly by F measure. Controls had significantly higher normalized Chao1 diversity than multiple sclerosis patients.

As regards this clonotype: The antigen is unknown.

Every TCR beta cDNA library bore unique molecular identifiers. Around 500,000 cDNA molecules were obtained per 1 to 10 million input T cells. TCRdb passed the PCR reads through MiXCR, listing each CDR3 protein once. The data contain about 540,000 distinct CDR3 sequences, 34% of them singletons. The source of this sequence is a girl between 2 and 17 years old with multiple sclerosis. The sequenced material came from blood.

The CDR3 loop is CASSSPTGGLYEQYF. CDR3 coding DNA: TGTGCCAGCAGTTCCCCGACAGGGGGCCTTTACGAGCAGTACTTC. The chain couples TRBV12-3 or TRBV12-4 to TRBJ2-4; TRBD1 aligns across 10 bases. The J call may be in error: the DNA end matches TRBJ2-7 better. This CDR3 comprises 15 residues.